These T cell receptor beta chains were read from a single sample in a study of T cells after yellow fever vaccination. TCRdb fed the 5' RACE reads into MiXCR, producing one record per CDR3 protein. This sample has 150,000 to 200,000 distinct CDR3 sequences, with approximately 10% found just once. The source was CD8+ T cells sorted from PBMCs, collected 15 days after the yellow fever booster vaccination. The source is a man between 18 and 29 years old who received the YFV17D yellow fever vaccine. CDR3s include the opening cysteine and the closing phenylalanine or tryptophan. The D gene is left open where the match is weak. A row's size may be missing; if present it is once, few, many or a size class.

.,TRBV5-6,TRBJ2-1,.,TGTGCCAGCAGCTCGTGGTGGGGGCTAGCAGTAAATGAGCAGTTCTTC,CASSSWWGLAVNEQFF
.,TRBV7-9,TRBJ1-1,many,TGTGCCAGCAGTAAGAACACTGAAGCTTTCTTT,CASSKNTEAFF
TRBD2,TRBV6-4,TRBJ2-3,medium-sized,TGTGCCAGCAGTGACTCGAGCGGGGGCACAGATACGCAGTATTTT,CASSDSSGGTDTQYF
TRBD2,TRBV12-3/TRBV12-4,TRBJ2-7,many,TGTGCCAGCAGTTCTGGACTAGCGGGGGCTCACTCCTACGAGCAGTACTTC,CASSSGLAGAHSYEQYF
.,TRBV20-1,TRBJ2-1,many,TGCAGTGCTAGAGATCAGGGACAAGCCTACAATGAGCAGTTCTTC,CSARDQGQAYNEQFF
TRBD1,TRBV20-1,TRBJ2-5,few,TGCAGTGCTCCCCGACAGGGTAGCTACCAAGAGACCCAGTACTTC,CSAPRQGSYQETQYF
.,TRBV9,TRBJ2-2,.,TGTGCCAGCAGCGTAGGGGCCGGAGGGGCGCCCGGGGGGGAGCTGTTTTTT,CASSVGAGGAPGGELFF
.,TRBV19,TRBJ1-1,.,TGTGCCACCACGGGACGAACTGAAGCTTTCTTT,CATTGRTEAFF
.,TRBV2,TRBJ2-7,few,TGTGCCAGCGGGGACTCAGACTCCTACGAGCAGTACTTC,CASGDSDSYEQYF
.,TRBV4-1,TRBJ1-4,.,TGCGCCAGCAGCCCCGGGAGACGGGACCAGAGGGAAAAACTGTTTTTT,CASSPGRRDQREKLFF
TRBD2,TRBV27,TRBJ2-1,many,TGTGCCAGCTCGGCCCTGGCGGGGGGTGGTAATGAGCAGTTCTTC,CASSALAGGGNEQFF
.,TRBV4-3,TRBJ2-2,.,TGCGCCAGCAGCCCGAACAGGAGGCTTGGCGGGGAGCTGTTTTTT,CASSPNRRLGGELFF
TRBD1,TRBV19,TRBJ2-5,.,TGTGCCAGTAGGGGGACAGGGTTCCAAGAGACCCAGTACTTC,CASRGTGFQETQYF
.,TRBV7-2,TRBJ2-1,.,TGTGCCAGCAGCAAGATGGGACGGGTTGACCGGGTCCCGGAGTTCTTC,CASSKMGRVDRVPEFF
.,TRBV15,TRBJ2-4,many,TGTGCCACCACAGGAACGGAAAACATTCAGTACTTC,CATTGTENIQYF
TRBD1,TRBV20-1,TRBJ1-4,.,TGCAGTGCGACGGACAGGACGGCAACTAATGAAAAACTGTTTTTT,CSATDRTATNEKLFF
.,TRBV7-2,TRBJ2-3,.,TGTGCCAGCAGCTTAGTGGCGGTGAACACAGATACGCAGTATTTT,CASSLVAVNTDTQYF
.,TRBV21-1,TRBJ1-2,.,TGTGCCAGCAGCGAGTTCTCAGAAGTCTATGGCTACACCTTC,CASSEFSEVYGYTF
TRBD1,TRBV29-1,TRBJ1-2,.,TGCAGCGTTGAGACAGGGGAAGTGAATGGCTACACCTTC,CSVETGEVNGYTF
.,TRBV5-1,TRBJ2-6,.,TGCGCCAGCAGCTTGGAACCGGGGGAATTCTCTGGGGCCAACGTCCTGACTTTC,CASSLEPGEFSGANVLTF
TRBD2,TRBV9,TRBJ2-3,few,TGTGCCAGCAGCGCCAGCGGGGGGGGGCCAGATACGCAGTATTTT,CASSASGGGPDTQYF
.,TRBV7-2,TRBJ2-2,.,TGTGCCAGCAGCTTACCGCTAGGGACCGGGGAGCTGTTTTTT,CASSLPLGTGELFF
.,TRBV3-1,TRBJ1-2,.,TGTGCCAGCAGCCAAGATCCCGGGTTGGACTATGGCTACACCTTC,CASSQDPGLDYGYTF
.,TRBV9,TRBJ2-1,few,TGTGCCAGCAGCGTAGTCAGCGAAAGCTCCTACAATGAGCAGTTCTTC,CASSVVSESSYNEQFF
.,TRBV5-1,TRBJ2-1,few,TGCGCCAGCAGACTGGAGACGACGGGGAAGTTCTTC,CASRLETTGKFF
TRBD1,TRBV6-5,TRBJ1-1,.,TGTGCCAGCAGTTTCGGACAGGGAGGCACTGAAGCTTTCTTT,CASSFGQGGTEAFF
.,TRBV6-2/TRBV6-3,TRBJ2-1,.,TGTGCCAGCAGTTACTCGGGGTTTTCCTACAATGAGCAGTTCTTC,CASSYSGFSYNEQFF
TRBD1,TRBV29-1,TRBJ2-5,many,TGCAGCGTACAACAGGGGATGGTAGAGACCCAGTACTTC,CSVQQGMVETQYF
TRBD1,TRBV7-9,TRBJ1-2,few,TGTGCCAGCAGCTCCGCTGGACAGGCTAACTATGGCTACACCTTC,CASSSAGQANYGYTF
.,TRBV29-1,TRBJ2-7,.,TGCAGCGTTTATATCCACGAGCAGTACTTC,CSVYIHEQYF
TRBD1,TRBV19,TRBJ2-3,.,TGTGCCAGTAGTATAGCCGGGACAGCCACAGATACGCAGTATTTT,CASSIAGTATDTQYF
.,TRBV9,TRBJ2-3,few,TGTGCCAGCAGCTGGTGGGGGCGCGCAGATACGCAGTATTTT,CASSWWGRADTQYF
.,TRBV7-9,TRBJ2-7,.,TGTGCCAGCAGCTTAGGTATCCGGAAGCAGTACTTC,CASSLGIRKQYF
.,TRBV27,TRBJ2-3,many,TGTGCCAGCAGTGGGTGGGCTAGCACAGATACGCAGTATTTT,CASSGWASTDTQYF
TRBD1,TRBV2,TRBJ1-1,once,TGTGCCAGCAGTGAAGGACAGGGAATAGTCACTGAAGCTTTCTTT,CASSEGQGIVTEAFF